This T cell receptor beta chain was captured in a study of blood T cell repertoires in COVID-19. Study background: Sample material is recorded as cDNA or gDNA derived from T cells, B-cell-depleted T cells, or PBMCs.

The participants were between roughly 18 and 100 years old and came from fewer than 25 US areas. Allocation to cohorts depended on clinical history reported by the participants. This CDR3 has 16 residues. CDR1 is SNHLY and CDR2 is FYNNEI in the germline V gene. V was clipped by 4 bases and J by 4 bases; unmatched bases: 3. Profiled with immunoSEQ multiplex PCR; TCRdb holds only in-frame clones, not every one. The table has about 220,000 clones, around 90% seen once; the top ten hold over 12%. The receptor was derived from a woman between 45 and 60 years old with acute COVID-19. Input material: PBMCs or T cells enriched from blood (not recorded which). This rearrangement joins TRBV2 to TRBJ2-3, with 15 positions matching TRBD2. The DNA for the CDR3 is TGTGCCAGCAGTGCCGGACTAGCGGGAGGGCCAGATACGCAGTATTTT. Protein: CASSAGLAGGPDTQYF.